Each of the 21 T cell receptor beta chains below was sequenced from the same sample in a study of T cell responses to AZD1222 COVID-19 vaccine. Here immunoSEQ multiplex PCR was the method, and the copy in TCRdb shows in-frame clones only, minus some. The table shows around 130,000 clones, with around 89% occurring only once. Source: peripheral blood, taken 28 days after the second AZD1222 dose. The receptors shown here come from an adult who received the AZD1222 COVID-19 vaccine.

V is TRBV19 and J is TRBJ1-5; D is ambiguous. The CDR3 length is 14 residues. Deletions cut 3 bases from V and 3 bases from J, with 9 bases between. Germline V gives CDR1 LNHDA, CDR2 SQIVND (reference sequence). The CDR3 protein is CASSISEPNQPQHF. The DNA of the CDR3 is TGTGCCAGTAGTATTAGTGAACCCAATCAGCCCCAGCATTTT.

The genes are TRBV6-5 and TRBJ2-2, with 9 bases matching TRBD1. The CDR3 contains 16 residues. Unmatched junction bases numbered 7, after V lost 3 bases and J lost 5 bases. The germline gives CDR1 MNHEY, CDR2 SVGAGI. The CDR3 spells CASSYRRDRVTGELFF. CDR3 coding DNA: TGTGCCAGCAGTTATAGAAGGGACAGGGTGACCGGGGAGCTGTTTTTT.

The V and J genes are TRBV6-2 or TRBV6-3 and TRBJ1-2; D might be TRBD1 (5 bases). This CDR3 has 14 amino acids. V was pared by 4 bases and J by 12 bases, with 21 bases between. Germline lookup yields CDR1 MNHEY and CDR2 SVGEGT. DNA for the CDR3: TGTGCCAGCAGTTCCCAGCCCGGGACCCCCTCAGACACCTTC. The encoded protein is CASSSQPGTPSDTF.

In DNA, the CDR3 is TGTGCCAGCAGCTTAACGGGACGTACGCAGTATTTT. Its protein is CASSLTGRTQYF. The V and J genes are TRBV5-5 and TRBJ2-3, with D possibly called TRBD1 or TRBD2 (5 bases each). CDR3 size: 12 residues. With 2 bases removed from V and 8 bases from J, the gap between germline ends came to 9 bases. Germline values: CDR1 SGHKS, CDR2 YYEKEE (reference sequence).

V is TRBV29-1 and J is TRBJ2-3; no definite D call. CDR1 and CDR2 (germline): SQVTM, ANQGSEA. There are 13 residues in the CDR3. V was shortened by 3 bases and J by 5 bases, with 12 bases between the two germline ends. The CDR3 is CSVEGWVGDTQYF. CDR3 coding DNA: TGCAGCGTTGAGGGGTGGGTAGGAGATACGCAGTATTTT.

This chain joins TRBV12-3 or TRBV12-4 and TRBJ1-5; no clear D. V was clipped by 4 bases and J by 6 bases, with 10 bases between them. The CDR3 has 13 amino acids. In DNA, the CDR3 is TGTGCCAGCAGTTCCAACCCGAGTCAGCCCCAGCATTTT. This sequence encodes CASSSNPSQPQHF.

This sequence joins TRBV2 and TRBJ2-7; TRBD1 might be the D (6 bases). The germline gives CDR1 SNHLY, CDR2 FYNNEI. V lost 5 bases and J lost 4, with 15 bases in between. The CDR3 loop spans 14 amino acids. Written as DNA, the CDR3 is TGTGCCAGCAGTCGAGGGGGTCGGGCATACGAGCAGTACTTC. It translates to CASSRGGRAYEQYF.

The chain recombines TRBV4-3 with TRBJ1-4, with a tentative D call TRBD1 (5 bases). Germline V gives CDR1 LGHNA, CDR2 YSLEER. The length of the CDR3 is 15 residues. Between the trimmed V and J ends, which lost 0 bases and 10 bases, there was a span of 15 bases. CDR3 nucleotides: TGCGCCAGCAGCCAAGAGGGGGGGGAGTGGGGAAAACTGTTTTTT. Its translation is CASSQEGGEWGKLFF.

The genes are TRBV5-4 and TRBJ1-2; 8 bases agree with TRBD1. CDR1 and CDR2 (germline): SGHNT, YYREEE (reference sequence). This CDR3 region has 17 residues. The junction had 9 bases not matched to a gene; V was cut back by 2 bases and J by 0 bases. The CDR3: CASSFPPGQASNYGYTF. CDR3 nucleotide sequence: TGTGCCAGCAGCTTTCCCCCGGGACAGGCCTCTAACTATGGCTACACCTTC.

The CDR3 bases are TGTGCCATCAGTGAGTCGAACAGAGGCAATTCACCCCTCCACTTT. Protein: CAISESNRGNSPLHF. This chain connects TRBV10-3 to TRBJ1-6, with D unclear. Germline V gene sequence: CDR1 ENHRY, CDR2 SYGVKD. CDR3 size: 15 residues. V was clipped by 0 bases and J by 7 bases, with 10 bases between them.

The rearrangement uses TRBV4-1 and TRBJ1-3; D unclear. CDR1 is MGHRA and CDR2 is YSYEKL in the germline V gene. The CDR3 consists of 14 residues. Trimming took off 1 base at V and 3 bases at J, with 7 bases between the two ends. CDR3: CASSQAPRGNTIYF. CDR3 nucleotide sequence: TGCGCCAGCAGCCAAGCCCCACGTGGAAACACCATATATTTT.

As DNA, the CDR3 is TGTGCCAGCAGTTACTCGACCAACCTGTGGACTGAAGCTTTCTTT. Translating it yields CASSYSTNLWTEAFF. This rearrangement joins TRBV6-5 to TRBJ1-1; D is uncertain. The CDR3 covers 15 residues. V was clipped by 0 bases and J by 5 bases, with 13 bases between them. Looked up from germline, CDR1 is MNHEY and CDR2 is SVGAGI.

This sequence joins TRBV5-1 and TRBJ2-3; 10 bases fit TRBD2. The CDR3 is made up of 14 amino acids. CDR1 and CDR2 (germline): SGHRS, YFSETQ. Trimming took 2 bases from V and 13 from J; bases not matched to a gene: 10. CDR3 residues: CASSFGTSDIGKYF. Here the CDR3 DNA reads TGCGCCAGCAGCTTCGGGACTAGCGACATCGGGAAGTATTTT.

The chain is built from TRBV5-1 and TRBJ2-7; TRBD2 might be the D (6 bases). Looked up from germline, CDR1 is SGHRS and CDR2 is YFSETQ. V gave up 3 bases and J gave up 6 bases, with 19 bases separating them. The CDR3 is 15 amino acids. Written as DNA, the CDR3 is TGCGCCAGCAGCTGGACGGAAGGGACTGCTGGCGAGCAGTACTTC. Its translation: CASSWTEGTAGEQYF.

The chain couples TRBV7-8 to TRBJ2-7, with D maybe TRBD2 (6 bases). Trimming removed 8 bases at V and 4 bases at J, with 15 bases between. Germline loops: CDR1 SGHVS, CDR2 FQNEAQ. This CDR3 has 13 residues. CDR3 sequence: CASRMGGEYEQYF. DNA for the CDR3: TGTGCCAGCCGGATGGGGGGAGAGTACGAGCAGTACTTC.

This clone was seen just once. The V and J genes are TRBV30 and TRBJ2-6; D remains unclear. Germline loops: CDR1 GTSNPN, CDR2 SVGIG (reference sequence). V was cut by 4 bases and J by 0 bases, with 4 bases left in between. CDR3 length equals 13 residues. CDR3 sequence: CAWKSSGANVLTF. The CDR3 DNA reads as TGTGCCTGGAAAAGCTCTGGGGCCAACGTCCTGACTTTC.

This chain links TRBV29-1 with TRBJ1-2, with D tentatively TRBD1 (6 bases). CDR3 size: 14 residues. V was trimmed by 4 bases and J by 5 bases, leaving 17 bases between them. Germline V gives CDR1 SQVTM, CDR2 ANQGSEA. This chain's CDR3 is CSVGEAGGLYGYTF. DNA for the CDR3: TGCAGCGTTGGGGAGGCGGGGGGCTTATATGGCTACACCTTC.

The V and J genes are TRBV30 and TRBJ2-5; D is uncertain. CDR3 length equals 13 residues. The germline V and J ends were trimmed by 0 bases and 4 bases, with 9 bases remaining between them. In germline, CDR1 is GTSNPN, CDR2 SVGIG (reference sequence). This CDR3 reads CAWSVHFVETQYF. DNA for the CDR3: TGTGCCTGGAGTGTTCACTTTGTAGAGACCCAGTACTTC.

This chain joins TRBV7-2 and TRBJ1-6; possibly TRBD1 for D (6 bases). The CDR3 consists of 17 residues. The germline CDR1 and CDR2 sequences are SGHTA and FQGNSA. V was clipped by 4 bases and J by 13 bases, with 26 bases between them. CDR3 region: CASSWGSTGSATSPLHF. CDR3 DNA sequence: TGTGCCAGCAGCTGGGGCTCGACAGGTTCTGCCACGAGTCCCCTCCACTTT.

The chain carries TRBV6-1 and TRBJ1-2; 8 nucleotides match TRBD1. The CDR3 loop spans 14 amino acids. The trim removed 3 bases at V and 7 bases at J, leaving 7 bases unmatched. CDR1 MNHNS and CDR2 SASEGT come from the germline V gene. CDR3 sequence: CASSDPGGVSGYTF. DNA for the CDR3: TGTGCCAGCAGTGACCCAGGGGGCGTGTCTGGCTACACCTTC.

The chain recombines TRBV6-5 with TRBJ1-5; unclear D gene. This CDR3 comprises 15 residues. The V gene lost 0 bases and the J gene lost 0 bases, with 6 bases spanning the gap. Germline CDR1 reads MNHEY; CDR2 reads SVGAGI. This CDR3 is CASSYSLYSNQPQHF. CDR3 DNA sequence: TGTGCCAGCAGTTACTCCCTGTATAGCAATCAGCCCCAGCATTTT.